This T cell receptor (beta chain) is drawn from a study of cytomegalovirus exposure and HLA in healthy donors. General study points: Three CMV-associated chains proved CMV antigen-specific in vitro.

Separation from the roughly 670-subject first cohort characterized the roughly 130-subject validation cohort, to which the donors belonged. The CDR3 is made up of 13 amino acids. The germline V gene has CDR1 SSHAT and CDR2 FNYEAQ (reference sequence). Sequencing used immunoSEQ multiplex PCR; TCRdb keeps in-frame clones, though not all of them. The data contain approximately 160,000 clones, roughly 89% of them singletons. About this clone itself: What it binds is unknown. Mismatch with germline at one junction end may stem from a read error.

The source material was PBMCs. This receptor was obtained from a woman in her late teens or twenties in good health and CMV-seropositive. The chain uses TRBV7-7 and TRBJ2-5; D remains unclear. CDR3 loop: CASSLIGQETQYF. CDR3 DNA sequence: TGTGCTAGCAGCTTGATCGGGCAAGAGACCCAGTACTTC.